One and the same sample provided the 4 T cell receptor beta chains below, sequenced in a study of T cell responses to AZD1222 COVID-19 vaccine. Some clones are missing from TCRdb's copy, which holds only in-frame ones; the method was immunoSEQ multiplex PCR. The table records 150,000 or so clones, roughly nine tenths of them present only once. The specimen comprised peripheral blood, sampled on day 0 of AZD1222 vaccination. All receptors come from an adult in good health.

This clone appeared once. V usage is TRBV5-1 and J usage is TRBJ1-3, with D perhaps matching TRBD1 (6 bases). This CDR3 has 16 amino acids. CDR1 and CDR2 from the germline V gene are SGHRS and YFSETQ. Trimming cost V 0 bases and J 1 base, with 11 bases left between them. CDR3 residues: CASSLATGSSGNTIYF. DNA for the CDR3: TGCGCCAGCAGCTTGGCGACAGGTTCTTCTGGAAACACCATATATTTT. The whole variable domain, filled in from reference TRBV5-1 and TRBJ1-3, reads KAGVTQTPRYLIKTRGQQVTLSCSPISGHRSVSWYQQTPGQGLQFLFEYFSETQRNKGNFPGRFSGRQFSNSRSEMNVSTLELGDSALYLCASSLATGSSGNTIYFGEGSWLTVV.

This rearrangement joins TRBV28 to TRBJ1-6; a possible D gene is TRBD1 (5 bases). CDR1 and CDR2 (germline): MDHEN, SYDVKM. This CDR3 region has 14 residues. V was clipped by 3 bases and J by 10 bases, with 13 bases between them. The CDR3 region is CASSFLGPGSPLHF. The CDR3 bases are TGTGCCAGCAGTTTCTTGGGGCCTGGCTCACCCCTCCACTTT.

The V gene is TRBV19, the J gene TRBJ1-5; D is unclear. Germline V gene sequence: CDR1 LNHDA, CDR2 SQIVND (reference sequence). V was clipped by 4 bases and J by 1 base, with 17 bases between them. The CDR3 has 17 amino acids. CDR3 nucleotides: TGTGCCAGTAGTAGAGGCGGGCCCCTTGGGAGCAATCAGCCCCAGCATTTT. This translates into CASSRGGPLGSNQPQHF.

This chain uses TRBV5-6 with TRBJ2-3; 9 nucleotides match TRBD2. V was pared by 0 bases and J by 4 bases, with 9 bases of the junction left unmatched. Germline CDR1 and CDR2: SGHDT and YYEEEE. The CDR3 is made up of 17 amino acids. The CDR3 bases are TGTGCCAGCAGCTTGGATCGTTTAGCGGGAGTCGCAGATACGCAGTATTTT. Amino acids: CASSLDRLAGVADTQYF.